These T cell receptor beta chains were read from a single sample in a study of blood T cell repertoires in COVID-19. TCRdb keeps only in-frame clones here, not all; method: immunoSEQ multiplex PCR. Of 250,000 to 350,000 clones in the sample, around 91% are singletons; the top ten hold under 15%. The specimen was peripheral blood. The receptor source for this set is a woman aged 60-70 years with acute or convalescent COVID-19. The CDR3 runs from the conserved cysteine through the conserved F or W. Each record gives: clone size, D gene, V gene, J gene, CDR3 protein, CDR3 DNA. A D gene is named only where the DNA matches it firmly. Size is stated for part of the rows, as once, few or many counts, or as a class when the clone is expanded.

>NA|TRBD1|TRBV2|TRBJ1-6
CASRRQGPGSPLHF
TGTGCCAGCAGGCGACAGGGGCCGGGTTCACCCCTCCACTTT
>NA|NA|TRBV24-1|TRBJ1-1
CATSDSENTEAFF
TGTGCCACCAGTGATTCAGAGAACACTGAAGCTTTCTTT
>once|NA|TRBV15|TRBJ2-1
CATSRDIGGNLYNEQFF
TGTGCCACCAGCAGAGATATAGGCGGGAATCTCTACAATGAGCAGTTCTTC
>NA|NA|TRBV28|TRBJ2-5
CASVWGRGQETQYF
TGTGCCAGCGTCTGGGGCAGGGGACAAGAGACCCAGTACTTC
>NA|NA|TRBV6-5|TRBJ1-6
CAAGGVRGNSPLHF
TGTGCCGCCGGGGGAGTTAGGGGTAATTCACCCCTCCACTTT
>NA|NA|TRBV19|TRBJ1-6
CASSIGGQNNSPLHF
TGTGCCAGTAGTATAGGAGGACAGAATAATTCACCCCTCCACTTT
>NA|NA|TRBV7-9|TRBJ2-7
CASSLGVQGSGEQYF
TGTGCCAGCAGCTTGGGTGTCCAGGGTTCGGGCGAGCAGTACTTC
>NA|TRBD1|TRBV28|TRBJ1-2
CASSPWTGGLYGYTF
TGTGCCAGCAGTCCGTGGACAGGGGGACTCTATGGCTACACCTTC
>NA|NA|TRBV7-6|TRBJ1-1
CASSLALGQRENTEAFF
TGTGCCAGCAGCTTAGCCTTAGGACAGCGCGAGAACACTGAAGCTTTCTTT
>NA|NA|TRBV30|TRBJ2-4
CAWSLGGQKNIQYF
TGTGCCTGGAGTCTCGGGGGACAGAAAAACATTCAGTACTTC
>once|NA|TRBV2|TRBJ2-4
CASSGGPGGGLAKNIQYF
TGTGCCAGCAGTGGCGGGCCCGGGGGTGGGCTAGCCAAAAACATTCAGTACTTC
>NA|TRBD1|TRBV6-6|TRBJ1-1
CASSPPTGRNMNTEAFF
TGTGCCAGCAGTCCACCGACAGGGAGAAACATGAACACTGAAGCTTTCTTT
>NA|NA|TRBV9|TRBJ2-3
CASSAVDTQYF
TGTGCCAGCAGCGCCGTGGATACGCAGTATTTT
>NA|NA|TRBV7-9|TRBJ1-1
CASSPTGMNTEAFF
TGTGCCAGCAGCCCCACGGGGATGAACACTGAAGCTTTCTTT
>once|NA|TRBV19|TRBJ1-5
CASKDRSNQPQHF
TGTGCCAGTAAGGACAGAAGCAATCAGCCCCAGCATTTT
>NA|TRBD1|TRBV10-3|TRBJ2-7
CAISETIPGQPSYEQYF
TGTGCCATCAGTGAGACCATACCGGGACAGCCCTCCTACGAGCAGTACTTC
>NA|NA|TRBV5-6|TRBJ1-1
CASSLAWQGGEAFF
TGTGCCAGCAGCTTGGCCTGGCAGGGAGGGGAAGCTTTCTTT
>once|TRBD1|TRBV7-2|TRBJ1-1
CASRPGTGDTEAFF
TGTGCCAGCAGACCCGGGACAGGGGACACTGAAGCTTTCTTT
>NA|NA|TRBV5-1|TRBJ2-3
CASSPGLRSTDTQYF
TGCGCCAGCAGCCCAGGACTTAGGAGCACAGATACGCAGTATTTT
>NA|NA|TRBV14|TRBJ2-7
CASSQDRGYEQYF
TGTGCCAGCAGCCAAGATCGAGGATACGAGCAGTACTTC
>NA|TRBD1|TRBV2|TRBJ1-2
CAGGMSRTGGISGYTF
TGTGCCGGGGGGATGAGCCGGACAGGGGGCATTTCAGGCTACACCTTC
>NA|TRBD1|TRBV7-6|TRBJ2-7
CASSSRQGPYEQYF
TGTGCCAGCAGCTCAAGACAGGGCCCCTACGAGCAGTACTTC
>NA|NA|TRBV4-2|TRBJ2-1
CASSQDFRRPADSYNEQFF
TGTGCCAGCAGCCAAGACTTCCGGCGTCCAGCGGACTCCTACAATGAGCAGTTCTTC
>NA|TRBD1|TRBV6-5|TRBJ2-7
CASSYSRTGPYEQYF
TGTGCCAGCAGTTACTCCCGGACAGGGCCCTACGAGCAGTACTTC
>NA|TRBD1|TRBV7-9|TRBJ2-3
CASSLVGGGTDTQYF
TGTGCCAGCAGCTTAGTAGGGGGCGGCACAGATACGCAGTATTTT
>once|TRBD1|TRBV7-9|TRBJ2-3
CASSLLGQGETDTQYF
TGTGCCAGCAGCTTGTTGGGACAGGGCGAAACAGATACGCAGTATTTT
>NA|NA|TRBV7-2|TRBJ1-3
CASSSHRASGNTIYF
TGTGCCAGCAGCTCCCACAGGGCGTCTGGAAACACCATATATTTT
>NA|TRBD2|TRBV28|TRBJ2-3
CASSGMGLAVTDTQYF
TGTGCCAGCAGTGGAATGGGACTAGCTGTGACAGATACGCAGTATTTT
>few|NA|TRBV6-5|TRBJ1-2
CASRGAYGYTF
TGTGCCAGCAGGGGGGCTTATGGCTACACCTTC
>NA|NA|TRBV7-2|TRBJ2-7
CASSQTSQGTYEQYF
TGTGCCAGCAGTCAGACTTCCCAGGGTACCTACGAGCAGTACTTC
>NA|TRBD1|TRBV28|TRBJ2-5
CASSAGGQAFRETQYF
TGTGCCAGCAGCGCGGGTGGACAGGCGTTTCGAGAGACCCAGTACTTC
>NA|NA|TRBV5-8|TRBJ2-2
CASSRARGGELFF
TGTGCCAGCAGCCGTGCCCGGGGGGGGGAGCTGTTTTTT
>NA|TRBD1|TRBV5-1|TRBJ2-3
CASNRGDRAPGDTQYF
TGCGCCAGCAATAGGGGGGACAGGGCGCCGGGAGATACGCAGTATTTT
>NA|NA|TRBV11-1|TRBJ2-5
CASSLARGTGTQYF
TGTGCCAGCAGCTTAGCCCGGGGGACGGGGACCCAGTACTTC
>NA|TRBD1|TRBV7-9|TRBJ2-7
CASSHPGGAEQYF
TGTGCCAGCAGCCACCCAGGGGGAGCCGAGCAGTACTTC
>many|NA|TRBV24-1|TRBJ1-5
CATSDPKGGDNQPQHF
TGTGCCACCAGTGACCCGAAGGGAGGGGACAATCAGCCCCAGCATTTT
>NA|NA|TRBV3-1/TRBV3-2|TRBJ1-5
CASSQEFRSGQPQHF
TGTGCCAGCAGCCAAGAGTTCAGATCGGGTCAGCCCCAGCATTTT
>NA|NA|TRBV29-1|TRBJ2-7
CSVEFSSYEQYF
TGCAGCGTTGAATTCAGTTCCTACGAGCAGTACTTC
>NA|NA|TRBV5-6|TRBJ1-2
CASSLPGYGYTF
TGTGCCAGCAGCTTGCCGGGTTATGGCTACACCTTC
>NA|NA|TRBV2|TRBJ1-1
CASSEASVEAFF
TGTGCCAGCAGTGAAGCTTCGGTTGAAGCTTTCTTT
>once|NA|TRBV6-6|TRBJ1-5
CASWGQDNQPQHF
TGTGCCAGCTGGGGGCAGGACAATCAGCCCCAGCATTTT
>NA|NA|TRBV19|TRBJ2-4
CASSMPGRAKNIQYF
TGTGCCAGTAGTATGCCAGGCAGGGCCAAAAACATTCAGTACTTC
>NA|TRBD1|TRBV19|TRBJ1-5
CASSNPRTGGNQPQHF
TGTGCCAGTAGTAACCCCAGGACAGGGGGTAATCAGCCCCAGCATTTT
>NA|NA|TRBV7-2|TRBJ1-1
CASSLDVGLGTEAFF
TGTGCCAGCAGCTTAGATGTGGGGCTTGGCACTGAAGCTTTCTTT
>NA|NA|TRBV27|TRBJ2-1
CASSFLLAGEYNEQFF
TGTGCCAGCAGTTTCCTCTTAGCAGGGGAATACAATGAGCAGTTCTTC
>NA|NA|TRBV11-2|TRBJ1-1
CASSLEGRVNTEAFF
TGTGCCAGCAGCTTAGAGGGCCGTGTGAACACTGAAGCTTTCTTT
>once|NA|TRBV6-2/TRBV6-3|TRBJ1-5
CASSSGVGQPQHF
TGTGCCAGCAGTTCAGGGGTGGGTCAGCCCCAGCATTTT
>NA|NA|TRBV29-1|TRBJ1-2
CSVEINNYGYTF
TGCAGCGTTGAAATTAATAACTATGGCTACACCTTC
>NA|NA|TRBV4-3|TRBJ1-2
CASSQVGGSYGYTF
TGCGCCAGCAGCCAAGTCGGGGGGAGCTATGGCTACACCTTC
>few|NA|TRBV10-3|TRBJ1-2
CAIWDGAGDGYTF
TGTGCCATCTGGGACGGGGCGGGAGATGGCTACACCTTC
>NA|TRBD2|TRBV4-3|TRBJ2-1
CASSQDSLAGGYSYNEQFF
TGCGCCAGCAGCCAAGATTCACTAGCGGGGGGATACTCCTACAATGAGCAGTTCTTC
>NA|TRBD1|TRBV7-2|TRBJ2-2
CASSLKQGGTGELFF
TGTGCCAGCAGCTTAAAACAGGGGGGAACCGGGGAGCTGTTTTTT
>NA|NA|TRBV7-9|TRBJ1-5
CASSLARGNQPQHF
TGTGCCAGCAGCTTAGCTAGGGGAAATCAGCCCCAGCATTTT
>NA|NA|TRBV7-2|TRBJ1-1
CASSLSRDNTEAFF
TGTGCCAGCAGCCTAAGTCGGGATAACACTGAAGCTTTCTTT
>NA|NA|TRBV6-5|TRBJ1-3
CASRPLTVGNTIYF
TGTGCCAGCAGGCCCCTGACAGTTGGAAACACCATATATTTT
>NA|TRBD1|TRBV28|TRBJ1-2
CASSFPGQINYGYTF
TGTGCCAGCAGTTTCCCGGGACAGATTAACTATGGCTACACCTTC
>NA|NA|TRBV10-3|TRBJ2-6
CAISAPSGTGANVLTF
TGTGCCATCAGTGCGCCCTCGGGGACTGGGGCCAACGTCCTGACTTTC
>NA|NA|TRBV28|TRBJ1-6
CASSPRGSPLHF
TGTGCCAGCAGTCCCAGGGGTTCACCCCTCCACTTT